Below, 13 T cell receptor beta chains from the same sample are listed, as sequenced in a study of blood T cell repertoires in COVID-19. Profiling relied on immunoSEQ multiplex PCR, and the TCRdb table lists in-frame clones only, not all of them. The table has approximately 200,000 clones, about 91% seen once. Source material: PBMCs or T cells enriched from blood (not recorded which). These receptors were taken from a man younger than 35 with acute COVID-19.

This clone was counted once. The chain joins TRBV11-3 to TRBJ2-3; 8 nucleotides line up with TRBD2. The CDR3 has 14 amino acids. Germline V lookup: CDR1 SGHNT, CDR2 YENEEA. J was trimmed by 4 bases and V by 5 bases; bases with no gene match: 5. This chain's CDR3 is CASSPGTSSDTQYF. For the CDR3, the DNA is TGTGCCAGCAGCCCCGGGACTAGTTCAGATACGCAGTATTTT.

This chain joins TRBV11-3 and TRBJ2-1; TRBD1 might be the D (5 bases). The germline V gene has CDR1 SGHNT and CDR2 YENEEA. The CDR3 sequence is 14 residues long. Trimming pared 1 base from V and 5 bases from J, leaving 9 bases between. The CDR3 here is CASSLAQENNEQFF. The CDR3 DNA reads as TGTGCCAGCAGCTTAGCACAGGAGAACAATGAGCAGTTCTTC.

The J gene is TRBJ2-7, the V gene TRBV5-6; 15 nucleotides match TRBD2. Germline CDR1 is SGHDT and CDR2 is YYEEEE. CDR3 length equals 17 residues. V was clipped by 1 base and J by 4 bases; unmatched bases: 6. The CDR3 protein is CASSLRTSGRAIYEQYF. In DNA form, the CDR3 reads TGTGCCAGCAGCTTGCGGACTAGCGGGAGGGCCATTTACGAGCAGTACTTC.

This clone showed up just once. The chain employs TRBV9 and TRBJ2-1, with D hard to call. The ends were cut back, 2 bases at V and 0 bases at J, with 9 bases in the middle. The CDR3 spans 15 residues. Per germline, CDR1 SGDLS and CDR2 YYNGEE. The chain's CDR3 is CASSVTPSSYNEQFF. CDR3 DNA: TGTGCCAGCAGCGTCACTCCGAGCTCCTACAATGAGCAGTTCTTC.

The chain carries TRBV28 and TRBJ2-5, with D possibly matching TRBD1 (5 bases). Germline CDR1 reads MDHEN; CDR2 reads SYDVKM. CDR3 size: 13 residues. CDR3 sequence: CASGVTDLETQYF. CDR3 coding DNA: TGTGCAAGTGGAGTGACAGACTTAGAGACCCAGTACTTC.

The chain recombines TRBV9 with TRBJ2-3, with D possibly being TRBD2 (6 bases). CDR1 SGDLS and CDR2 YYNGEE come from the germline V gene. CDR3 size: 16 residues. Trimming shortened V by 3 bases and J by 0 bases, and 14 bases separated the two germline ends. The CDR3 region has the DNA TGTGCCAGCAGCGCACGGGACTTGACTAGCACAGATACGCAGTATTTT. It specifies CASSARDLTSTDTQYF.

The CDR3 sequence: CASKTLTGVNSPLHF. CDR3 DNA sequence: TGCGCCAGCAAAACTCTGACAGGGGTAAATTCACCCCTCCACTTT. The chain is built from TRBV5-1 and TRBJ1-6, with 8 bases that match TRBD1. The V gene end was trimmed by 6 bases and the J gene end by 7 bases; junction bases not matched to a gene: 9. Germline V gene sequence: CDR1 SGHRS, CDR2 YFSETQ. This CDR3 spans 15 amino acids.

The chain employs TRBV5-6 and TRBJ2-5; 7 nucleotides agree with TRBD1. This CDR3 has 15 residues. Germline CDR1 SGHDT, CDR2 YYEEEE. J gave up 1 base and V 0 bases, and 3 bases lay outside the gene matches. This chain's CDR3 is CASSLVGQTQETQYF. CDR3 coding DNA: TGTGCCAGCAGCTTGGTGGGACAGACCCAAGAGACCCAGTACTTC.

The chain couples TRBV7-9 to TRBJ2-3; no clear D gene. CDR3 size: 14 residues. Trimming removed 0 bases from V and 0 bases from J, with 4 bases in between. Germline V gives CDR1 SEHNR, CDR2 FQNEAQ (reference sequence). Here the CDR3 reads CASSLAMSTDTQYF. The CDR3 DNA reads TGTGCCAGCAGCTTAGCTATGAGCACAGATACGCAGTATTTT.

The chain has TRBV30 and TRBJ2-2, with 8 bases aligning to TRBD1. In germline, CDR1 is GTSNPN, CDR2 SVGIG (reference sequence). Trimming removed 4 bases from V and 4 bases from J; junction bases left unmatched: 5. The CDR3 extends over 14 amino acids. For the CDR3, the DNA is TGTGCCTGGACCGACAGGGGTGGCACCGGGGAGCTGTTTTTT. Protein product: CAWTDRGGTGELFF.

This chain links TRBV7-9 with TRBJ1-5, with 8 nucleotides matching TRBD1. V lost 3 bases, J lost 4 bases, and 8 bases stayed unmatched. The V gene's germline CDR1 is SEHNR and CDR2 FQNEAQ (reference sequence). This CDR3 is 16 amino acids long. CDR3 amino acids: CASSLSTGVENQPQHF. CDR3 bases: TGTGCCAGCAGCTTGTCGACAGGGGTGGAAAATCAGCCCCAGCATTTT.

The chain is built from TRBV5-1 and TRBJ2-1, with a weak D call TRBD2 (6 bases). There are 16 residues in the CDR3. Between the trimmed V and J ends, which lost 0 bases and 1 base, there was a span of 11 bases. The germline V gene has CDR1 SGHRS and CDR2 YFSETQ. The CDR3 spells CASSLGTGLSYNEQFF. In DNA, the CDR3 is TGCGCCAGCAGCTTGGGAACGGGACTGTCCTACAATGAGCAGTTCTTC.

The gene calls are TRBV3-1 (or the pseudogene TRBV3-2) and TRBJ2-1, with D tentatively TRBD2 (5 bases). The CDR3 covers 18 residues. With 0 bases removed from V and 5 bases from J, the gap between germline ends came to 20 bases. Germline V gives CDR1 LGHDT, CDR2 YNNKEL (reference sequence). CDR3 coding DNA: TGTGCCAGCAGCCAAGATGTTAGGAGAAGCCCGACTAACAATGAGCAGTTCTTC. It encodes CASSQDVRRSPTNNEQFF.